This entry is about one T cell receptor (beta chain). Its antigen is still unknown. The data originate from a study of T cell responses to AZD1222 COVID-19 vaccine. Whole-study context: It was second doses at about 4 or about 12 weeks that were pooled.

TCRdb's copy holds only in-frame clones and misses some; the assay was immunoSEQ multiplex PCR. The top ten clones hold about 48% of a sample with 93,000 or so clones, roughly 91% of them seen once. Findings of the study overall: Among vaccine-associated CD4 TCRs, coverage spanned spike, with dominance at 160-218 and 743-854.

The receptor was derived from an adult in good health. The sample was peripheral blood, taken on day 0 of AZD1222 vaccination.

The CDR3 coding sequence is TGTGCCTCTGGGGAGCTTTGGGGCTACGAGCAGTACTTC. This gives the protein CASGELWGYEQYF. The chain has TRBV2 and TRBJ2-7, with TRBD2 as a possible D gene (5 bases). The germline V gene has CDR1 SNHLY and CDR2 FYNNEI. Trimming pared 11 bases from V and 3 bases from J, leaving 17 bases between. The CDR3 extends over 13 amino acids.